The rows below give T cell receptor beta chains drawn from one sample of a study of identical twins. From the 5' RACE reads, TCRdb called clonotypes with MiXCR, one entry per CDR3 protein. The table has 500,000 or so distinct CDR3 sequences, approximately 14% seen once; the top ten hold approximately 0.98%. The same sample was also studied in work on yellow fever vaccine responses in identical twins.

Sequencing used CD4+ T cells sorted from blood. All receptors come from a woman in her late teens or twenties in good health. The CDR3 runs from the conserved cysteine through the conserved F or W. D genes are given only for firm matches. Expanded clones are given a class, and other clones once, few, many or no size at all.

abundance: once
j_gene: TRBJ2-7
v_gene: TRBV18
d_gene: NA
CDR3nt: TGTGCCAGCTCACGCGCAGCCTCCTACGAGCAGTACTTC
CDR3aa: CASSRAASYEQYF

abundance: NA
j_gene: TRBJ2-3
v_gene: TRBV15
d_gene: NA
CDR3nt: TGTGCCACCAGCAGAGATCAAGTAAATACGCAGTATTTT
CDR3aa: CATSRDQVNTQYF

abundance: few
j_gene: TRBJ2-2
v_gene: TRBV20-1
d_gene: TRBD2
CDR3nt: TGCAGTGCTAGAGTGGGAGCTAGCGGGATGGCCGGGGAGCTGTTTTTT
CDR3aa: CSARVGASGMAGELFF

abundance: few
j_gene: TRBJ2-1
v_gene: TRBV7-9
d_gene: NA
CDR3nt: TGTGCCAGCAGATCGACAGGCTTGGGGTCCAATGAGCAGTTCTTC
CDR3aa: CASRSTGLGSNEQFF

abundance: few
j_gene: TRBJ2-3
v_gene: TRBV7-2
d_gene: NA
CDR3nt: TGTGCCAGCAGCTTCCGAGCGGAGTCAGGAGATACGCAGTATTTT
CDR3aa: CASSFRAESGDTQYF

abundance: NA
j_gene: TRBJ1-6
v_gene: TRBV28
d_gene: NA
CDR3nt: TGTGCCAGCAGTTTAGGCCCCACCCTCCACTTT
CDR3aa: CASSLGPTLHF

abundance: NA
j_gene: TRBJ2-3
v_gene: TRBV19
d_gene: NA
CDR3nt: TGTGCCAGTAGTCCAAGTGAGGGACCATCAGATACGCAGTATTTT
CDR3aa: CASSPSEGPSDTQYF

abundance: few
j_gene: TRBJ1-2
v_gene: TRBV11-2
d_gene: TRBD1
CDR3nt: TGTGCCAGCAGCCCCGGACAGGGCCTAGGCTACACCTTC
CDR3aa: CASSPGQGLGYTF

abundance: NA
j_gene: TRBJ2-3
v_gene: TRBV20-1
d_gene: NA
CDR3nt: TGCAGTGCTAGGAAGAGCTCAGATACGCAGTATTTT
CDR3aa: CSARKSSDTQYF

abundance: NA
j_gene: TRBJ2-7
v_gene: TRBV3-1
d_gene: TRBD2
CDR3nt: TGTGCCAGCAGCCCTTTAGCGGGAGTGCAGTACGAGCAGTACTTC
CDR3aa: CASSPLAGVQYEQYF

abundance: many
j_gene: TRBJ2-7
v_gene: TRBV25-1
d_gene: NA
CDR3nt: TGTGCCAGCAGTGACGAGGCGGGAAGCTCCTACGAGCAGTACTTC
CDR3aa: CASSDEAGSSYEQYF

abundance: NA
j_gene: TRBJ2-5
v_gene: TRBV6-5
d_gene: NA
CDR3nt: TGTGCCAGCAGCCCCGCGGGGGAGACCCAGTACTTC
CDR3aa: CASSPAGETQYF

abundance: NA
j_gene: TRBJ2-2
v_gene: TRBV7-8
d_gene: TRBD2
CDR3nt: TGTGCCAGCAGCGAAGGGGGACTAGCGGGGGGTCGAACCGGGGAGCTGTTTTTT
CDR3aa: CASSEGGLAGGRTGELFF

abundance: many
j_gene: TRBJ2-2
v_gene: TRBV29-1
d_gene: NA
CDR3nt: TGCAGCGTCCCCTCTACAGCGGTGAACACCGGGGAGCTGTTTTTT
CDR3aa: CSVPSTAVNTGELFF

abundance: NA
j_gene: TRBJ2-3
v_gene: TRBV5-1
d_gene: TRBD2
CDR3nt: TGCGCCAGCAGCTTGGCTAGCGGGGTTGGAGATACGCAGTATTTT
CDR3aa: CASSLASGVGDTQYF

abundance: few
j_gene: TRBJ2-6
v_gene: TRBV7-6
d_gene: NA
CDR3nt: TGTGCCAGCAGCTTAGTATTCGGGGCCAACGTCCTGACTTTC
CDR3aa: CASSLVFGANVLTF